This TCR beta chain was documented in a study of OX40 agonist ivuxolimab in advanced cancers. Assay used: immunoSEQ multiplex PCR; TCRdb lists only in-frame clones, some missing. The sample lists some 25,000 clones, around 86% occurring once. The sequencing used CD4+ or CD8+ T cells sorted from blood, collected in a trial of the OX40 agonist ivuxolimab. The receptor comes from an adult with an advanced solid tumor such as melanoma, head and neck, liver or kidney cancer.

This CDR3 reads CASSDTGGYNEQFF. As DNA, the CDR3 is TGCGCCAGCAGCGATACTGGAGGGTACAATGAGCAGTTCTTC. The genes are TRBV10-2 and TRBJ2-1; D perhaps matches TRBD2 (6 bases). Germline CDR1 is WSHSY and CDR2 is SAAADI. The V gene lost 6 bases and the J gene lost 4 bases, with 13 bases spanning the gap. The CDR3 has 14 amino acids.